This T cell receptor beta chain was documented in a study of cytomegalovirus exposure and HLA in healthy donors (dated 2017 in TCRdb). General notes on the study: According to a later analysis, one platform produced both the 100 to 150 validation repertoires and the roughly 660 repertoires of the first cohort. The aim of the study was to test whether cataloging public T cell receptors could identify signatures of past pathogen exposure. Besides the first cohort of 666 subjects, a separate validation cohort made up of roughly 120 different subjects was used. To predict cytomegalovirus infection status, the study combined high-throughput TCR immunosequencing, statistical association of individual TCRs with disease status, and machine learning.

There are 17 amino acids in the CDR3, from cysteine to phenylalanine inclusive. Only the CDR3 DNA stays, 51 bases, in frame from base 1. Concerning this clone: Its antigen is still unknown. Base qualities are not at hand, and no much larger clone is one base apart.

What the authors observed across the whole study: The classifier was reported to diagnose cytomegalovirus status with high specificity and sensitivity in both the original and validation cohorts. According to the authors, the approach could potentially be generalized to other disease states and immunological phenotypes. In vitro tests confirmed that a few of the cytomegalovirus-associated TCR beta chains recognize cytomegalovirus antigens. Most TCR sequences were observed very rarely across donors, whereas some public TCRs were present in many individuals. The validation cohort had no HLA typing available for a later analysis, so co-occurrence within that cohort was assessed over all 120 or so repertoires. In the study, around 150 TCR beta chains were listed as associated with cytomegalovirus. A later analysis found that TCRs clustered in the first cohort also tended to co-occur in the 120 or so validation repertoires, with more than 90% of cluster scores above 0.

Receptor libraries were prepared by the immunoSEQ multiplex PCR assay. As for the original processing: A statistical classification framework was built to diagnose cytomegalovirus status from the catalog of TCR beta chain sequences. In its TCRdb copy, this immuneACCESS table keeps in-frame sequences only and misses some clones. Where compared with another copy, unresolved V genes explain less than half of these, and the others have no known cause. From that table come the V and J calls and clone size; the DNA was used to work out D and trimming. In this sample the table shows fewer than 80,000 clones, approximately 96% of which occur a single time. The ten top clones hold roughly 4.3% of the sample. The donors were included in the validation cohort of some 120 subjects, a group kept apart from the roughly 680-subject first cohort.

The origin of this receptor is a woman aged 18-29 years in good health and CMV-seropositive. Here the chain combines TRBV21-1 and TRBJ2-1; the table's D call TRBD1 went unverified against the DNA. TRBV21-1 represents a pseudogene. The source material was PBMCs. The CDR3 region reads CASSSPGPMDNLTEQFF. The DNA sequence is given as TGTGCCAGCAGCTCCCCCGGGCCGATGGACAACCTTACTGAGCAGTTCTTC.